Listed here are 2 T cell receptor beta chains from one sample, sequenced in a study of blood T cell repertoires in COVID-19. Data came from immunoSEQ multiplex PCR; TCRdb stores just in-frame clones and leaves some out. This table has roughly 100,000 clones, roughly 81% appearing once. The sequencing input was peripheral blood. The receptors come from a man aged 40-50 years with active or convalescent COVID-19.

The chain joins TRBV10-3 to TRBJ1-5, with D perhaps TRBD1 (6 bases). The germline CDR1 and CDR2 sequences are ENHRY and SYGVKD. The V gene lost 10 bases and the J gene lost 2 bases, with 12 bases spanning the gap. The CDR3 loop spans 13 amino acids. The CDR3 nucleotides are TGTGCCAGCGAAGGGGGGGGCAATCAGCCCCAGCATTTT. Its protein product is CASEGGGNQPQHF.

V gene TRBV19 combines with J gene TRBJ2-7, with TRBD1 identical over 10 bases. The germline CDR1 and CDR2 sequences are LNHDA and SQIVND (reference sequence). The CDR3 is 14 residues long. V was pared by 4 bases and J by 2 bases, with 2 bases of the junction left unmatched. The CDR3 reads CASSKGQGTYEQYF. The CDR3 bases are TGTGCCAGTAGTAAGGGACAGGGGACCTACGAGCAGTACTTC.